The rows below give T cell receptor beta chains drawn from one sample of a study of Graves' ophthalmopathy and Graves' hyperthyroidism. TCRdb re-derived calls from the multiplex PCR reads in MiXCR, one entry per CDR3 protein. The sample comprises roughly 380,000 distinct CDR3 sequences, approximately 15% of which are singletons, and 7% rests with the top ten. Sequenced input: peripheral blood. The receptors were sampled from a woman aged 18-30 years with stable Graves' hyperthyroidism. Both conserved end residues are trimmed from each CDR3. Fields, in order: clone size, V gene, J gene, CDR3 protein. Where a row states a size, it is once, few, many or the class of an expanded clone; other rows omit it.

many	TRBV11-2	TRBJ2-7	ASSSPPGQGSGEQY
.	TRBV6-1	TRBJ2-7	ASSSDRDAYEQY
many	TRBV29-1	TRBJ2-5	SVDGDRKTQY
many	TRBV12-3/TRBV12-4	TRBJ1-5	ASSLRTAYSNQPQH
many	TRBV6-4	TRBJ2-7	ARWTLFYEQY
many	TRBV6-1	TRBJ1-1	ASSEQGGTEAF
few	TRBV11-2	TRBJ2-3	ASSLGAGASADTQY
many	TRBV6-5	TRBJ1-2	ASSSRQNYGYT
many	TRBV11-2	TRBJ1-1	ASSFLLNTEAF
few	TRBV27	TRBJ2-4	ASSLSGQGAKNIQY
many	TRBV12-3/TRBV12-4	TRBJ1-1	ASTPNYEAF
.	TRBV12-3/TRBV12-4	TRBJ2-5	ASSFNRGGETQY
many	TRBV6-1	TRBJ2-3	ASSEAPASTDTQY
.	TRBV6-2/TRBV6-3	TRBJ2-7	ASSYSTGGHSYEQY
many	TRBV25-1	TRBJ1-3	ASSEWSQGSAGNTIY
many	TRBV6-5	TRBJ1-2	ASSYDQARGYGYT
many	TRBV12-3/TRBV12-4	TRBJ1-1	ASSSTGRRIGAF
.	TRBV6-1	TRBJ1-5	ASSAGSGGSNQPQH
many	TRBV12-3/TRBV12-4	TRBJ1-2	ASRKGGGYGYT
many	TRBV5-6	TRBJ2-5	ASSFSPGTGKTQY
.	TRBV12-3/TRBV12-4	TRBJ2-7	ASSIDRLPSYEQY
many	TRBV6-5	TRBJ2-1	ASSYSKGNEQF
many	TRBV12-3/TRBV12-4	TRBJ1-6	ASSYRGSPLH
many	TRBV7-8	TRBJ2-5	ASRPRWTSGGGTKETQY
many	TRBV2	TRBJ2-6	ARRPVSSGANVLT
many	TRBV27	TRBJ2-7	ASSPMGTYEQY
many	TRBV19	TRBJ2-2	ASSWGTGTDTGELF
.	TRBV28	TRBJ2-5	ASTQLAGLQTQY
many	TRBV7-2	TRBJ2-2	ASSPGTGLPGELF
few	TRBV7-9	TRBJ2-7	ASSTGQFYEQY
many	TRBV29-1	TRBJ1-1	SASQQGATEAF
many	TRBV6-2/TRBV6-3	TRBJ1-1	ASSNSGTVNTEAF
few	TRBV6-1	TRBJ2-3	ASGLAGSTDTQY
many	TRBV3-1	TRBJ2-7	ASSQNRVTYEQY
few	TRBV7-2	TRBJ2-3	ASSLSSRDTQY
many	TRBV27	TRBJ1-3	ASSPRTGANTIY
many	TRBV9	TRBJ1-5	ASSPTGGSYQPQH
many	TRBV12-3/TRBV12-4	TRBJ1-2	ASSPRTTGYGYT
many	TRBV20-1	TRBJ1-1	SAHYQGTEAF
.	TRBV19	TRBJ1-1	ASSIYVSWGADTEAF
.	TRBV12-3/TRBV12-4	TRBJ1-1	ASSWAASTEAF
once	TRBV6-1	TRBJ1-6	ASAGGQGYNSPLH
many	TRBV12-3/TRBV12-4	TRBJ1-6	ASSPLGAANSPLH
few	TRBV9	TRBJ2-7	ASSPRPEQY
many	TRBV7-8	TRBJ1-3	ASSSAGTMDGDTIY
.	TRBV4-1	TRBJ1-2	ASSQGDTYGYT
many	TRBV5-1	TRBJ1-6	ASSLVPAQNSPLH
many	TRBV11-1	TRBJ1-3	ASSLGRVISGNTIY
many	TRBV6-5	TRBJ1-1	ASSYGGTGRITEAF
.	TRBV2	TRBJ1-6	ASSEEYNSPLH
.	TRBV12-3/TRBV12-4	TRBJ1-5	ASSLQVAGQPQH
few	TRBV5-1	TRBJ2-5	ASTLWGGTAETQY
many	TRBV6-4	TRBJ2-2	ASSDRAGGPGGELF
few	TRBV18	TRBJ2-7	ASSPPGARHEQY
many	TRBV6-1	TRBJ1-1	ASRSRGPTEAF
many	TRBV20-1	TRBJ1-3	SARSPGAEGNTIY
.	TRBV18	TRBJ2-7	ASSPIDRSYEQY
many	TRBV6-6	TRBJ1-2	ASRATGDYGYT
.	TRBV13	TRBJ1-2	ASSRDPGQGRYGYT